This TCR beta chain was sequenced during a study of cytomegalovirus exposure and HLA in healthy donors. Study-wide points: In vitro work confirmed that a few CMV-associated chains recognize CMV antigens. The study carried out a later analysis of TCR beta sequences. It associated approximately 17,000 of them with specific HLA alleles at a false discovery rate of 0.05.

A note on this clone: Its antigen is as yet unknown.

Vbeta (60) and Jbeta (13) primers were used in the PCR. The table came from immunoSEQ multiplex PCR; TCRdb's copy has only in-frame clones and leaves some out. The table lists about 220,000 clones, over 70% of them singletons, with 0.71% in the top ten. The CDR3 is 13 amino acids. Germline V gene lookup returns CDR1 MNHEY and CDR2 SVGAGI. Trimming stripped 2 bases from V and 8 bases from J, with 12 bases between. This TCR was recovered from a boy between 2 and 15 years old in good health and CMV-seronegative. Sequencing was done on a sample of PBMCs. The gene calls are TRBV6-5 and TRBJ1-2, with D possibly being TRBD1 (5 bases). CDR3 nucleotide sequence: TGTGCCAGCAGTTACGGGGCTTTTCGAGGCTACACCTTC. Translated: CASSYGAFRGYTF.